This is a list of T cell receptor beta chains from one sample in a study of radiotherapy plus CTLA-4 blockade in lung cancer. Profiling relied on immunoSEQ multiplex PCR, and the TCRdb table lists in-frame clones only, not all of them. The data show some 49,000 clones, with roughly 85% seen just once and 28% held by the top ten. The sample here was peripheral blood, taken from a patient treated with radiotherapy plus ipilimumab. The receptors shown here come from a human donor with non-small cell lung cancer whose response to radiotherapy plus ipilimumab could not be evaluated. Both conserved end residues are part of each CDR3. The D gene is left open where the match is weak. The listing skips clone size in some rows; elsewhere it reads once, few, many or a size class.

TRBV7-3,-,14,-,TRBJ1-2,CASGAGGGNYGYTF,TGTGCCAGCGGGGCGGGAGGGGGTAACTATGGCTACACCTTC
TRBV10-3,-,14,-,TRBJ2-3,CAISEGRGGDTQYF,TGTGCCATCTCTGAAGGACGAGGAGGAGATACGCAGTATTTT
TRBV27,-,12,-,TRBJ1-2,CASSASGYGYTF,TGTGCCAGCAGCGCTTCAGGCTATGGCTACACCTTC
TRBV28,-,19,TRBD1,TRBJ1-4,CASSLGRWTGQETNEKLFF,TGTGCCAGCAGTTTAGGCCGTTGGACAGGACAAGAAACTAATGAAAAACTGTTTTTT
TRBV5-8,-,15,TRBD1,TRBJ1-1,CASRDSGTGDTEAFF,TGTGCCAGCAGGGATTCCGGGACAGGGGACACTGAAGCTTTCTTT
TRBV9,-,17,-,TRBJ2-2,CASSVELRVWDTGELFF,TGTGCCAGCAGCGTAGAATTGAGGGTATGGGACACCGGGGAGCTGTTTTTT
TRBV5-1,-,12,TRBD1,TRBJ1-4,CASTEDTGELFF,TGCGCCAGCACCGAAGACACAGGGGAACTGTTTTTT
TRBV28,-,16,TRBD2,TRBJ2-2,CASSLFGGANTGELFF,TGTGCCAGCAGTTTATTCGGGGGGGCGAACACCGGGGAGCTGTTTTTT
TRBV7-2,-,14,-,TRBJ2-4,CASSLDWTENIQYF,TGTGCCAGCAGCTTAGACTGGACAGAGAACATTCAGTACTTC
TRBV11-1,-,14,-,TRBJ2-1,CASSSLGAYNEQFF,TGTGCCAGCAGCTCCTTGGGGGCGTACAATGAGCAGTTCTTC
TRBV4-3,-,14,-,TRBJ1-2,CASSRETDSHGYTF,TGCGCCAGCAGCCGAGAGACAGATTCCCATGGCTACACCTTC
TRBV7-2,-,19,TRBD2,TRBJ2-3,CASSFLGLAGLGGTDTQYF,TGTGCCAGCAGCTTCCTCGGACTAGCGGGATTAGGGGGAACAGATACGCAGTATTTT
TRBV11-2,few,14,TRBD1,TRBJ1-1,CASRPPGQHSEAFF,TGTGCCAGCAGACCACCGGGACAGCACTCTGAAGCTTTCTTT
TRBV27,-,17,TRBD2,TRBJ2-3,CASSQGLAGGATDTQYF,TGTGCCAGCAGCCAGGGACTAGCGGGAGGGGCCACAGATACGCAGTATTTT
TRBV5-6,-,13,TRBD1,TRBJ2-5,CASSFTGGETQYF,TGTGCCAGCAGCTTTACAGGGGGGGAGACCCAGTACTTC
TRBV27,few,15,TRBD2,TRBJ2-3,CASSLGLADTDTQYF,TGTGCCAGCAGTTTAGGGCTAGCGGACACAGATACGCAGTATTTT
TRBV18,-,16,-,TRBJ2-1,CASSPPGGRDYNEQFF,TGTGCCAGCTCACCACCGGGCGGGCGGGACTACAATGAGCAGTTCTTC
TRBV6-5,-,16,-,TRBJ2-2,CASSSPAGSGTGELFF,TGTGCCAGCAGTTCCCCGGCAGGGTCCGGCACCGGGGAGCTGTTTTTT
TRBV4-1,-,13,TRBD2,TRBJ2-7,CASSYGGGYEQYF,TGCGCCAGCAGCTATGGGGGGGGCTACGAGCAGTACTTC
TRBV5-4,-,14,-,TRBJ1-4,CASSLGLPNEKLFF,TGTGCCAGCAGCTTGGGACTGCCGAATGAAAAACTGTTTTTT
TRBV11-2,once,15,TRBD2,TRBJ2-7,CASSLSASGRYEQYF,TGTGCCAGCAGCTTATCGGCTAGCGGACGGTACGAGCAGTACTTC
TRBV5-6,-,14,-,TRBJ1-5,CASSLAGFSQPQHF,TGTGCCAGCAGCTTAGCAGGGTTCAGTCAGCCCCAGCATTTT
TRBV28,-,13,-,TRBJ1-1,CASHTGYGTEAFF,TGTGCCAGCCACACAGGGTATGGGACTGAAGCTTTCTTT
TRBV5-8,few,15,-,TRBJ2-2,CASSLGQKNTGELFF,TGTGCCAGCAGCTTGGGACAGAAGAACACCGGGGAGCTGTTTTTT
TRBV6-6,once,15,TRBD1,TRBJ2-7,CASSPPDRGSYEQYF,TGTGCCAGCAGTCCGCCGGACAGGGGCTCCTACGAGCAGTACTTC
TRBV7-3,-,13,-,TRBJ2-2,CASSPFRGGELFF,TGTGCCAGCAGCCCCTTCCGGGGCGGGGAGCTGTTTTTT
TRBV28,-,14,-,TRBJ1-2,CASSTNYDSYGYTF,TGTGCCAGCAGTACTAATTACGATTCCTATGGCTACACCTTC
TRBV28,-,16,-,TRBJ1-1,CASTPPLGRDGTEAFF,TGTGCCAGCACTCCCCCTTTGGGCAGAGATGGCACTGAAGCTTTCTTT
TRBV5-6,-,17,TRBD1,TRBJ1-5,CASSLEGQGASNQPQHF,TGTGCCAGCAGCTTGGAGGGCCAGGGGGCTAGCAATCAGCCCCAGCATTTT
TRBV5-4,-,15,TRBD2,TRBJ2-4,CASSSQAGGRNIQYF,TGTGCCAGCAGCTCCCAAGCGGGAGGGAGGAACATTCAGTACTTC
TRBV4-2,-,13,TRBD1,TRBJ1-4,CASTDRVGEKLFF,TGTGCAAGCACTGACAGGGTTGGTGAAAAACTGTTTTTT
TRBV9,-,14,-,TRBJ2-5,CASSPRTEQETQYF,TGTGCCAGCAGCCCCCGGACAGAGCAAGAGACCCAGTACTTC
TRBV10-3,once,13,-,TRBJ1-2,CAITDPGFNGYTF,TGTGCCATCACCGATCCGGGATTCAATGGCTACACCTTC
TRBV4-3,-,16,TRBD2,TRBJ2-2,CASSPGTSGFTGELFF,TGCGCCAGCAGCCCCGGGACTAGCGGGTTCACCGGGGAGCTGTTTTTT
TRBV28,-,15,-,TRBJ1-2,CASSPMDGNFYGYTF,TGTGCCAGCAGTCCAATGGACGGGAACTTCTATGGCTACACCTTC
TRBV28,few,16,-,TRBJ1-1,CASIKRERGWNTEAFF,TGTGCCAGCATCAAAAGGGAACGGGGGTGGAACACTGAAGCTTTCTTT
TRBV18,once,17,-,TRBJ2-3,CASSPPIGQGSTDTQYF,TGTGCCAGCTCACCACCCATCGGGCAGGGGAGCACAGATACGCAGTATTTT
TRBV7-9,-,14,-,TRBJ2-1,CASSLERQYNEQFF,TGTGCCAGCAGTCTCGAGAGACAGTACAATGAGCAGTTCTTC
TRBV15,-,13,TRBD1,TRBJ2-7,CAASRDTGADRAF,TGTGCCGCCAGCAGAGATACGGGCGCCGACAGGGCTTTC
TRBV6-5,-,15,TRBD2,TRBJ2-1,CASSRTSGIYNEQFF,TGTGCCAGCAGCCGAACTAGCGGGATCTACAATGAGCAGTTCTTC
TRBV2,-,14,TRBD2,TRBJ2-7,CASSATSGRAEQYF,TGTGCCAGCAGCGCGACTAGCGGGAGGGCCGAGCAGTACTTC
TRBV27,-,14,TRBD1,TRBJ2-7,CASSSLGQGVVQYF,TGTGCCAGCAGTTCTTTGGGACAGGGGGTGGTGCAGTACTTC
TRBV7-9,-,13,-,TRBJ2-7,CASSPYPGDEQYF,TGTGCCAGCAGCCCGTATCCGGGGGACGAGCAGTACTTC
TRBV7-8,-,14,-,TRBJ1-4,CASSLRATNEKLFF,TGTGCCAGCAGCTTGAGAGCAACTAATGAAAAACTGTTTTTT
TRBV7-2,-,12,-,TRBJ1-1,CASSLGASEAFF,TGTGCCAGCAGCTTAGGGGCTTCTGAAGCTTTCTTT
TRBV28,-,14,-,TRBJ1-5,CASSFLLGDQPQHF,TGTGCCAGCAGTTTTCTCCTCGGGGATCAGCCCCAGCATTTT
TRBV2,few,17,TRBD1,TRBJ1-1,CASSEGPTGSLNTEAFF,TGTGCCAGCAGTGAGGGCCCGACAGGGTCCCTTAACACTGAAGCTTTCTTT
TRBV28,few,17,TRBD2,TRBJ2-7,CASSLGRLAGGEYEQYF,TGTGCCAGCAGTTTGGGGAGACTAGCGGGCGGAGAGTACGAGCAGTACTTC
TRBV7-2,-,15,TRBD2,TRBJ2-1,CASSLVGTMSNEQFF,TGTGCCAGCAGCTTAGTGGGGACTATGAGCAATGAGCAGTTCTTC
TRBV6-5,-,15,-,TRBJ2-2,CASSYLGSGTGELFF,TGTGCCAGCAGTTACCTGGGTTCAGGCACCGGGGAGCTGTTTTTT
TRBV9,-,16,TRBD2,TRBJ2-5,CASSGRTSGLQETQYF,TGTGCCAGCAGCGGAAGGACTAGTGGCCTCCAAGAGACCCAGTACTTC
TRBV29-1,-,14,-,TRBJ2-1,CSVDRIVGMREQFF,TGCAGCGTCGACCGCATAGTGGGTATGAGGGAGCAGTTCTTC